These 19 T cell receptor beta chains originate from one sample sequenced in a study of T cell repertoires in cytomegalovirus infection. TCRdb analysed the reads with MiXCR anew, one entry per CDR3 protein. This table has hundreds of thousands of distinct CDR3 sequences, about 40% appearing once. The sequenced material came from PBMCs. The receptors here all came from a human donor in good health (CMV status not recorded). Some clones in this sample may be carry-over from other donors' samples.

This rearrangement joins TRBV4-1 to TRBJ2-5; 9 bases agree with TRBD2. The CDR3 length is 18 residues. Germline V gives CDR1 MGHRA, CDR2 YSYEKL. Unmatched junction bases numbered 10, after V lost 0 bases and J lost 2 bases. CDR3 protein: CASSQDGPAGGFQETQYF. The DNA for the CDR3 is TGCGCCAGCAGCCAAGATGGTCCCGCGGGGGGGTTTCAAGAGACCCAGTACTTC.

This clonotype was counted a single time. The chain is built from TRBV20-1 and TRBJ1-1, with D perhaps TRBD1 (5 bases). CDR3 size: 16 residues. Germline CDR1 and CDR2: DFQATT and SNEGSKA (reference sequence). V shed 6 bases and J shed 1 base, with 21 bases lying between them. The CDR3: CSARAGTKGPNTEAFF. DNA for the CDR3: TGCAGTGCGCGCGCAGGGACCAAGGGTCCGAACACTGAAGCTTTCTTT.

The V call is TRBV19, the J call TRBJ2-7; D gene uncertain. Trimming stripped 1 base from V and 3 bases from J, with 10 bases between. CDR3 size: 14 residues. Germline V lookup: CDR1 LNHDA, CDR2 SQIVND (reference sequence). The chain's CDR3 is CASSIVGPLYEQYF. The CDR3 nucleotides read TGTGCCAGTAGTATAGTAGGGCCTCTCTACGAGCAGTACTTC.

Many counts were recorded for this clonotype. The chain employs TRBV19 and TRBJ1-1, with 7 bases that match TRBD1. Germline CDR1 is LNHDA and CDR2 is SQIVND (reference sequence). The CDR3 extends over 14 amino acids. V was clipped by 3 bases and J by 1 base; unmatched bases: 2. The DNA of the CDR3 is TGTGCCAGTAGTATTAGGACAGGGAACACTGAAGCTTTCTTT. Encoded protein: CASSIRTGNTEAFF.

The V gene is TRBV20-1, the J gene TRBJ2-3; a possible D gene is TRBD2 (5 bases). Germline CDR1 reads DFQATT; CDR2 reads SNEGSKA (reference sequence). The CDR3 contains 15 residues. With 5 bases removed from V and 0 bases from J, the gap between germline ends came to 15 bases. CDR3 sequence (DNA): TGCAGTGCTGAGTCGTCGGGGTCTAGCACAGATACGCAGTATTTT. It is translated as CSAESSGSSTDTQYF.

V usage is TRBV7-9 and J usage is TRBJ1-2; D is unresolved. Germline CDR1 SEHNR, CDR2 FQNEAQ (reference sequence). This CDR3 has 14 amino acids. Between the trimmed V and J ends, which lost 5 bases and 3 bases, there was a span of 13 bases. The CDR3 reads CASSPDGPYYGYTF. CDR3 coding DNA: TGTGCCAGCAGCCCGGACGGCCCGTACTATGGCTACACCTTC.

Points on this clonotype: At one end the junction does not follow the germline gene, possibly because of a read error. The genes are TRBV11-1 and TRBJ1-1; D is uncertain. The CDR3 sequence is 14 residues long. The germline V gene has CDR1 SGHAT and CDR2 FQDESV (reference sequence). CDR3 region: CASSLASVNTVAFF. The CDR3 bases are TGTGCCAGCAGCTTAGCGTCGGTGAACACTGTAGCTTTCTTT.

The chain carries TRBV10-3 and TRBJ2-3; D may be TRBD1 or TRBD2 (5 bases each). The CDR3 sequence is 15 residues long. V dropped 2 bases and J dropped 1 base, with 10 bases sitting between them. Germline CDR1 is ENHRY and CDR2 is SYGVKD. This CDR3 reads CAISEGDGRTDTQYF. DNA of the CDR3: TGTGCCATCAGTGAGGGGGACGGCCGCACAGATACGCAGTATTTT.

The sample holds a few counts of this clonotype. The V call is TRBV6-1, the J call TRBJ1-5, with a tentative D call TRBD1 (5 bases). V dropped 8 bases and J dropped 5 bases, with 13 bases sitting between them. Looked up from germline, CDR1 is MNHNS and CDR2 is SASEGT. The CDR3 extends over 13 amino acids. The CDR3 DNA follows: TGTGCCAGCGGGGGGAGTTTAGATCAGCCCCAGCATTTT. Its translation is CASGGSLDQPQHF.

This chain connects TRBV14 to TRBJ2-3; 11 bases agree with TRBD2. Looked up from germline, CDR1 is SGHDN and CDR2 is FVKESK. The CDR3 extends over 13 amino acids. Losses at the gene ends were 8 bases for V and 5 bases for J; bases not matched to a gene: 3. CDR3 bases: TGTGCCAGCCAAGGACTAGCGGGAGATACGCAGTATTTT. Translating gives CASQGLAGDTQYF.

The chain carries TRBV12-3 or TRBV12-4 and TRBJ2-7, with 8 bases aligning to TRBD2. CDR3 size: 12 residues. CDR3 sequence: CGPHSGNYEQYF. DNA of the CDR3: TGTGGCCCCCATAGCGGGAACTACGAGCAGTACTTC.

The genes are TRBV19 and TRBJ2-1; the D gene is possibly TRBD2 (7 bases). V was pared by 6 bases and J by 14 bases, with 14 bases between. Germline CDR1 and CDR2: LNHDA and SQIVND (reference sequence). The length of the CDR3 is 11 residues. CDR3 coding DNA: TGTGCCAGTAGGTGGGGGGGCGGCGAGTTCTTC. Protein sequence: CASRWGGGEFF.

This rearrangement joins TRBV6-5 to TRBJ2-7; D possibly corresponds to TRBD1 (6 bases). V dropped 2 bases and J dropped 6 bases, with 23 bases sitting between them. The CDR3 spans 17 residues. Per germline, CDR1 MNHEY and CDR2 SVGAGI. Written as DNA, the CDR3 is TGTGCCAGCAGTTACACCAAATATACAGGGATCGGGCTCGAGCAGTACTTC. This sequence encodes CASSYTKYTGIGLEQYF.

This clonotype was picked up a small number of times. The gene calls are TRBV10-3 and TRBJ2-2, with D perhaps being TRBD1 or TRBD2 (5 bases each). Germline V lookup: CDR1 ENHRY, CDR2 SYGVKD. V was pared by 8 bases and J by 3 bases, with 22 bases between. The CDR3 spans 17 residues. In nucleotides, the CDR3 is TGTGCCATCGGGGCTAGCCTGCTCGTGCTAGACACCGGGGAGCTGTTTTTT. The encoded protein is CAIGASLLVLDTGELFF.

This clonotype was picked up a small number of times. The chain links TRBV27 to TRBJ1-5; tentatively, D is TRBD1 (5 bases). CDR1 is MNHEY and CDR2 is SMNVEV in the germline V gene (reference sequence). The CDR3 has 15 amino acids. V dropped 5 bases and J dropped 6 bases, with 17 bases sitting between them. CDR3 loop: CASSPRWRGFQPQHF. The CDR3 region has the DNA TGTGCCAGCAGTCCCCGGTGGAGGGGATTTCAGCCCCAGCATTTT.

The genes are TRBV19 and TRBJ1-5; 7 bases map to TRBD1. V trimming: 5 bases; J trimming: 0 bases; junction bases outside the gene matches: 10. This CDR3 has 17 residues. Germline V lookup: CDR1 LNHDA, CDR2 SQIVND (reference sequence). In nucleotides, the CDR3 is TGTGCCAGTAGTCCGATGAACAGGGGCTATAGCAATCAGCCCCAGCATTTT. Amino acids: CASSPMNRGYSNQPQHF.

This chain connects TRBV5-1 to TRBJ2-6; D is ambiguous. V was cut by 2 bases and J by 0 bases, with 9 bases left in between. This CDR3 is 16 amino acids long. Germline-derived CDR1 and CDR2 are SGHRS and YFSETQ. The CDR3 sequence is CASSLDTNSGANVLTF. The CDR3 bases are TGCGCCAGCAGCTTAGACACCAACTCTGGGGCCAACGTCCTGACTTTC.

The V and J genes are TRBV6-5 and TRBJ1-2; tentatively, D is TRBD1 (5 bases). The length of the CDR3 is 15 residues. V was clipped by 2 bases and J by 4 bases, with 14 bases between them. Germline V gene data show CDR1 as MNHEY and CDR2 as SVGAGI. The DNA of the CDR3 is TGTGCCAGCAGTTACAGGGGTGGGCCGGTCTATGGCTACACCTTC. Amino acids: CASSYRGGPVYGYTF.

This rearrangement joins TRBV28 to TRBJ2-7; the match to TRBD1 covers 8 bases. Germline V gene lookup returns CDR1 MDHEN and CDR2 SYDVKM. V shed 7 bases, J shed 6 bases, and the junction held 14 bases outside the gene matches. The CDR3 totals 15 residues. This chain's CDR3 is CASTSMVRTGSEQYF. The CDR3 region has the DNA TGTGCCAGCACCTCAATGGTTAGGACAGGGAGCGAGCAGTACTTC.